These 9 T cell receptor beta chains were all obtained from the same sample, sequenced in a study of chemoradiotherapy in HPV16-positive cancers. Clones were read by immunoSEQ multiplex PCR, and TCRdb kept only the in-frame ones, dropping some. This sample has tens of thousands of clones; over 75% occur once, and the top ten carry about 4.5%. The sequencing used blood, collected from a patient who underwent chemoradiotherapy. The receptors stem from a human donor with HPV-associated anogenital cancer.

V is TRBV9 and J is TRBJ1-3; D ambiguous. Looked up from germline, CDR1 is SGDLS and CDR2 is YYNGEE. CDR3 length: 15 residues. V was trimmed by 0 bases and J by 0 bases, leaving 7 bases between them. The chain's CDR3 is CASSVEGFSGNTIYF. CDR3 nucleotides: TGTGCCAGCAGCGTAGAGGGTTTCTCTGGAAACACCATATATTTT.

This sequence joins TRBV18 and TRBJ1-4, with TRBD1 matching over 8 bases. V was clipped by 5 bases and J by 6 bases; unmatched bases: 5. The germline CDR1 and CDR2 sequences are KGHSH and LQKENI. CDR3 length equals 14 residues. In DNA, the CDR3 is TGTGCCAGCTCATTACAGGGGGATCATGAAAAACTGTTTTTT. This sequence encodes CASSLQGDHEKLFF. The full variable domain, its missing parts supplied by reference TRBV18 and TRBJ1-4, is NAGVMQNPRHLVRRRGQEARLRCSPMKGHSHVYWYRQLPEEGLKFMVYLQKENIIDESGMPKERFSAEFPKEGPSILRIQQVVRGDSAAYFCASSLQGDHEKLFFGSGTQLSVL.

The chain has TRBV4-3 and TRBJ2-3; 7 bases align to TRBD2. V was clipped by 1 base and J by 4 bases; unmatched bases: 2. The V gene's germline CDR1 is LGHNA and CDR2 YSLEER. The CDR3 length is 14 residues. CDR3 sequence reads: CASSQALAADTQYF. The CDR3 bases are TGCGCCAGCAGCCAAGCCCTAGCGGCAGATACGCAGTATTTT.

This clone was seen only once. The rearrangement uses TRBV15 and TRBJ2-3; D gene unclear. The CDR3 consists of 16 residues. Germline V gene lookup returns CDR1 LNHNV and CDR2 YYDKDF (reference sequence). V was cut by 4 bases and J by 2 bases, with 16 bases left in between. The CDR3 region has the DNA TGTGCCACCAGCAACCGGGTAACCTGGACCACAGATACGCAGTATTTT. This sequence encodes CATSNRVTWTTDTQYF.

The genes are TRBV4-2 and TRBJ1-6; 10 bases agree with TRBD1. The CDR3 has 15 amino acids. V shed 1 base and J 10 bases; nucleotides not matched to a gene: 4. Per the germline V gene, CDR1 is LGHNA and CDR2 is YNFKEQ. This CDR3 is CASSQGGQGRSPLHF. The CDR3 nucleotides are TGTGCCAGCAGCCAAGGGGGACAGGGGAGGTCACCCCTCCACTTT.

The V gene is TRBV7-9, the J gene TRBJ2-7; 9 bases match TRBD1. The junction had 4 bases not matched to a gene; V was cut back by 6 bases and J by 4 bases. CDR1 is SEHNR and CDR2 is FQNEAQ in the germline V gene (reference sequence). This CDR3 region has 13 residues. As DNA, the CDR3 is TGTGCCAGCAGTCGTGGGACAGGGTACGAGCAGTACTTC. Its protein product is CASSRGTGYEQYF.

The CDR3 DNA reads as TGTGCCAGCAGCTTAGCGGGGGTGATCTCCTACAATGAGCAGTTCTTC. Protein: CASSLAGVISYNEQFF. This rearrangement joins TRBV13 to TRBJ2-1; a weak D match, TRBD2 (6 bases). V was pared by 1 base and J by 0 bases, with 10 bases between. There are 16 residues in the CDR3. The germline gives CDR1 PRHDT, CDR2 FYEKMQ (reference sequence).

The chain links TRBV10-2 to TRBJ1-2; D not resolved. Germline V gene data show CDR1 as WSHSY and CDR2 as SAAADI. The CDR3 is 12 amino acids. V was pared by 7 bases and J by 3 bases, with 9 bases between. The CDR3 sequence: CASMRDDYGYTF. For the CDR3, the DNA is TGCGCCAGCATGCGGGATGACTATGGCTACACCTTC.

The V call is TRBV6-5, the J call TRBJ1-3, with D hard to call. The germline V and J ends were trimmed by 6 bases and 0 bases, with 12 bases remaining between them. Germline CDR1 and CDR2: MNHEY and SVGAGI. This CDR3 is built from 15 residues. The chain's CDR3 is CASSQTASSGNTIYF. The DNA of the CDR3 is TGTGCCAGCAGCCAAACAGCGAGCTCTGGAAACACCATATATTTT.